The TCR beta chain described here comes from a study of blood T cells in healthy people across ages. The germline V gene has CDR1 LGHNA and CDR2 YNFKEQ. This CDR3 region has 14 residues. The V end was cut by 1 base, the J end by 0 bases, with 4 bases between. A sample-barcoded 5' primer and a J-beta primer mix were used in a second PCR of about 7 to 12 cycles. TCRdb reanalysed the 5' RACE reads using MiXCR and keeps one entry per CDR3 protein. The profile covers 870,000 or so distinct CDR3 sequences, with around 26% appearing a single time and roughly 17% taken by the ten largest. Sequenced: blood. J is TRBJ1-5 and V is TRBV4-2, with no clear D. This clonotype was obtained from a woman aged 80 or over in good health. The CDR3 region has the DNA TGTGCCAGCAGCCAAGTCGATAGCAATCAGCCCCAGCATTTT. Translating gives CASSQVDSNQPQHF.